These T cell receptor beta chains were read from a single sample in a study of cytomegalovirus exposure and HLA in healthy donors. Using immunoSEQ multiplex PCR, the repertoire was profiled, and TCRdb retains in-frame clones only, with some absent. The repertoire holds under 150,000 clones, almost 85% seen once, with 2.5% to 3.5% in the top ten. The material sequenced was PBMCs. These receptors originate from a boy between 2 and 10 years old in good health and CMV-seronegative. Both conserved end residues are part of each CDR3. The order of the fields is CDR3 length, clone size, J gene, V gene, D gene, CDR3 DNA, CDR3 protein. A D gene is named only where the DNA matches it firmly. Clone size is shown for a subset of rows, as once, few, many or a class of expanded clone.

len: 15
abundance: .
j_gene: TRBJ1-2
v_gene: TRBV2
d_gene: TRBD1
CDR3nt: TGTGCCAGCAGACCCCGGGACAGGTTTAACTATGGCTACACCTTC
CDR3aa: CASRPRDRFNYGYTF

len: 14
abundance: .
j_gene: TRBJ2-2
v_gene: TRBV11-3
d_gene: .
CDR3nt: TGTGCCAGCAGCTTAGATGCGGAAGCCGGGGAGCTGTTTTTT
CDR3aa: CASSLDAEAGELFF

len: 14
abundance: .
j_gene: TRBJ1-1
v_gene: TRBV6-5
d_gene: .
CDR3nt: TGTGCCAGCAGTTACGGAGCTATGAACACTGAAGCTTTCTTT
CDR3aa: CASSYGAMNTEAFF

len: 16
abundance: .
j_gene: TRBJ1-4
v_gene: TRBV5-4
d_gene: .
CDR3nt: TGTGCCAGCAGCTTGGGGGCAGGGTGGCCTAATGAAAAACTGTTTTTT
CDR3aa: CASSLGAGWPNEKLFF

len: 17
abundance: .
j_gene: TRBJ2-1
v_gene: TRBV7-6
d_gene: .
CDR3nt: TGTGCCAGCAGCTTAGTTGCAGGCTCGAGCTCCTACAATGAGCAGTTCTTC
CDR3aa: CASSLVAGSSSYNEQFF

len: 12
abundance: once
j_gene: TRBJ1-2
v_gene: TRBV6-1
d_gene: .
CDR3nt: TGTGCCAGCAGTGTAGGGGTCCCGGGCTACACCTTC
CDR3aa: CASSVGVPGYTF

len: 14
abundance: .
j_gene: TRBJ2-3
v_gene: TRBV7-3
d_gene: TRBD2
CDR3nt: TGTGCCAGCAGCTCGGGACTAGCGGCAGATACGCAGTATTTT
CDR3aa: CASSSGLAADTQYF

len: 12
abundance: .
j_gene: TRBJ2-5
v_gene: TRBV19
d_gene: .
CDR3nt: TGTGCCAGTAGTAAATTCTCAGAGACCCAGTACTTC
CDR3aa: CASSKFSETQYF

len: 15
abundance: .
j_gene: TRBJ2-2
v_gene: TRBV30
d_gene: TRBD1
CDR3nt: TGTGCCTGGCAAACCGGGACAGGGGACACCGGGGAGCTGTTTTTT
CDR3aa: CAWQTGTGDTGELFF

len: 16
abundance: .
j_gene: TRBJ1-1
v_gene: TRBV28
d_gene: TRBD1
CDR3nt: TGTGCCAGCAGTTTTTCGGACAGGGGAATATCCACTGAAGCTTTCTTT
CDR3aa: CASSFSDRGISTEAFF

len: 16
abundance: .
j_gene: TRBJ1-6
v_gene: TRBV6-5
d_gene: TRBD1
CDR3nt: TGTGCCAGCACTTATAACAGGGGCTCCTATAATTCACCCCTCCACTTT
CDR3aa: CASTYNRGSYNSPLHF

len: 14
abundance: .
j_gene: TRBJ1-2
v_gene: TRBV5-1
d_gene: .
CDR3nt: TGCGCCAGCAGCCTGGAGGGGAAAGGGTATGGCTACACCTTC
CDR3aa: CASSLEGKGYGYTF

len: 15
abundance: .
j_gene: TRBJ1-2
v_gene: TRBV19
d_gene: .
CDR3nt: TGTGCCAGTAGTCCCGACGGGAAGCCCCTCTATGGCTACACCTTC
CDR3aa: CASSPDGKPLYGYTF

len: 13
abundance: .
j_gene: TRBJ1-1
v_gene: TRBV6-6
d_gene: .
CDR3nt: TGTGCCAGCAGTCAGGGGACGGACACTGAAGCTTTCTTT
CDR3aa: CASSQGTDTEAFF

len: 11
abundance: .
j_gene: TRBJ1-2
v_gene: TRBV30
d_gene: .
CDR3nt: TGTGCCTGGAGTTTGGGGGAGGCCTACACCTTC
CDR3aa: CAWSLGEAYTF

len: 14
abundance: .
j_gene: TRBJ1-1
v_gene: TRBV2
d_gene: TRBD1
CDR3nt: TGTGCCAGCAGCACGTTTTCCGGGACAGCTGAAGCTTTCTTT
CDR3aa: CASSTFSGTAEAFF

len: 15
abundance: .
j_gene: TRBJ2-3
v_gene: TRBV19
d_gene: .
CDR3nt: TGTGCCAGTAGTTTCGTCTCGCTAGTTCGGGATACGCAGTATTTT
CDR3aa: CASSFVSLVRDTQYF

len: 14
abundance: .
j_gene: TRBJ1-3
v_gene: TRBV10-3
d_gene: .
CDR3nt: TGTGCCATCAGTGAGTCGTCAGGTGGAAACACCATATATTTT
CDR3aa: CAISESSGGNTIYF

len: 13
abundance: .
j_gene: TRBJ1-2
v_gene: TRBV6-6
d_gene: .
CDR3nt: TGTGCCAGCAGTTACGACAGGAACTATGGCTACACCTTC
CDR3aa: CASSYDRNYGYTF

len: 17
abundance: .
j_gene: TRBJ2-3
v_gene: TRBV7-7
d_gene: TRBD2
CDR3nt: TGTGCTAGCAGCCCGCTAGCGGGGGGGCGGAGCACAGATACGCAGTATTTT
CDR3aa: CASSPLAGGRSTDTQYF

len: 14
abundance: .
j_gene: TRBJ1-6
v_gene: TRBV6-4
d_gene: .
CDR3nt: TGTGCCAGCAGTGAACGGGGTAGTAATTCACCCCTCCACTTT
CDR3aa: CASSERGSNSPLHF

len: 14
abundance: .
j_gene: TRBJ2-5
v_gene: TRBV6-5
d_gene: .
CDR3nt: TGTGCCAGCAGTTCCGAGGGGGATGTCGGGACCCAGTACTTC
CDR3aa: CASSSEGDVGTQYF

len: 17
abundance: .
j_gene: TRBJ2-7
v_gene: TRBV4-2
d_gene: TRBD1
CDR3nt: TGTGCCAGCAGCCAATCCACCGGGACAGGGGTATCCTACGAGCAGTACTTC
CDR3aa: CASSQSTGTGVSYEQYF

len: 14
abundance: .
j_gene: TRBJ2-1
v_gene: TRBV7-8
d_gene: .
CDR3nt: TGTGCCAGCAGCCCTTCCCGAGGCCACAATGAGCAGTTCTTC
CDR3aa: CASSPSRGHNEQFF